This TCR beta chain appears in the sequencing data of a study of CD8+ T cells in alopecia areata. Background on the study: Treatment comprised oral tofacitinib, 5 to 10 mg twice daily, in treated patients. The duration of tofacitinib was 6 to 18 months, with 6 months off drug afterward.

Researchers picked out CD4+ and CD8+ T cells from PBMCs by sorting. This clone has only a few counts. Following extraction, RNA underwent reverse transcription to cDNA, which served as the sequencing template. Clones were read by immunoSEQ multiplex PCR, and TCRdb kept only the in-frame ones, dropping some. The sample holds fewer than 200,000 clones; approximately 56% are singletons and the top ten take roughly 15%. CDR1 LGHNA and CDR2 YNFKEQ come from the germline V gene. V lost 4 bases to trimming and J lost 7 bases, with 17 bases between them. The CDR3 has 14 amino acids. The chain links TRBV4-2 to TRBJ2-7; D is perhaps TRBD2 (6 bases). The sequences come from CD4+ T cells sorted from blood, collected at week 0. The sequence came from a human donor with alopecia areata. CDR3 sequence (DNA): TGTGCCAGCAGCCTCACATTTTGGGCGGGAGAGCAGTACTTC. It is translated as CASSLTFWAGEQYF.